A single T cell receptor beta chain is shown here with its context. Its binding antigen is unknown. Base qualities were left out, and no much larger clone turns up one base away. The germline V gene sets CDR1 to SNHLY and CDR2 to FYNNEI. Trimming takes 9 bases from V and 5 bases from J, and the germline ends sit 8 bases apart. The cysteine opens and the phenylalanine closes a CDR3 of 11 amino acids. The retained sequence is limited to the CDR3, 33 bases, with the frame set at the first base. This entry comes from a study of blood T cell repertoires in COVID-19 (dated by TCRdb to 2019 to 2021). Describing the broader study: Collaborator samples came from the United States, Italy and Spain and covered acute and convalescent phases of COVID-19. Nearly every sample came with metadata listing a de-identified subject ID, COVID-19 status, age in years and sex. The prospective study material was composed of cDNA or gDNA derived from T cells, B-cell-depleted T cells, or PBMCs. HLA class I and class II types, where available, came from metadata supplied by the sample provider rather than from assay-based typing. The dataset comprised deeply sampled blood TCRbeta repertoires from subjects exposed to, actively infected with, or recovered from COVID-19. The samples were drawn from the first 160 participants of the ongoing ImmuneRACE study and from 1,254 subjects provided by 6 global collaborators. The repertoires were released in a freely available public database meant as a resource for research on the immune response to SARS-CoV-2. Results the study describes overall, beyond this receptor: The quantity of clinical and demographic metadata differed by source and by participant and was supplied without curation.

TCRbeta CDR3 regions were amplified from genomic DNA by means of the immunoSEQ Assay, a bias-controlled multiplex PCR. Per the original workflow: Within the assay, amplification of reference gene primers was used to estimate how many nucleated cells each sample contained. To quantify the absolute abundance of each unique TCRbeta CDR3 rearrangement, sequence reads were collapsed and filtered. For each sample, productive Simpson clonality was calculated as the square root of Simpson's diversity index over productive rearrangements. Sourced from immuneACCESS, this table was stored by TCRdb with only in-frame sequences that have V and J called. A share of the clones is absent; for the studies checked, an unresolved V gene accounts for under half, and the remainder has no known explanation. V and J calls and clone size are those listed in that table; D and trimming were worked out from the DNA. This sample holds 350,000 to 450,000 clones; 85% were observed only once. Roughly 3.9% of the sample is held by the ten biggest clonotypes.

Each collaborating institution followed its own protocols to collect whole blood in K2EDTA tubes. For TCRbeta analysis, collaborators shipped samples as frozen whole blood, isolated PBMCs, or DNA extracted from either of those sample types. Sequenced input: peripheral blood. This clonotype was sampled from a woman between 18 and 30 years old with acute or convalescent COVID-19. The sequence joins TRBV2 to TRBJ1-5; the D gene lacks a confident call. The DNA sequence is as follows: TGTGCCAGGACGGGTCATCAGCCCCAGCATTTT. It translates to CARTGHQPQHF. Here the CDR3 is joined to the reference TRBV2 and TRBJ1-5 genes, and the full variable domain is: EPEVTQTPSHQVTQMGQEVILRCVPISNHLYFYWYRQILGQKVEFLVSFYNNEISEKSEIFDDQFSVERPDGSNFTLKIRSTKLEDSAMYFCARTGHQPQHFGDGTRLSIL.